These T cell receptor beta chains were read from a single sample in a study of cytomegalovirus exposure and HLA in healthy donors. This table comes from immunoSEQ multiplex PCR, and its TCRdb copy is limited to in-frame clones, with some not included. This table holds 65,000 to 85,000 clones, more than 60% found once. Sequencing was carried out using PBMCs. These receptors were collected from a male donor in good health and CMV-seropositive. Each CDR3 is given with its conserved first and last residue. A D gene is named only where the DNA matches it firmly. For some rows the clone size is stated as once, few or many, or as a class when expanded; others skip it.

TRBV4-1,NA,TRBD1,TRBJ1-2,CASSPPGTGGDYGYTF,TGCGCCAGCAGCCCACCCGGAACAGGGGGCGACTATGGCTACACCTTC
TRBV4-3,NA,NA,TRBJ1-1,CASSQEAHTEAFF,TGCGCCAGCAGCCAAGAGGCACACACTGAAGCTTTCTTT
TRBV4-3,NA,NA,TRBJ1-1,CASSQFSMGDTEAFF,TGCGCCAGCAGCCAATTTTCCATGGGCGACACTGAGGCTTTCTTT
TRBV9,NA,TRBD1,TRBJ2-7,CASSPRGQGSSYEQYF,TGTGCCAGCAGCCCAAGGGGACAGGGGAGCTCCTACGAGCAGTACTTC
TRBV18,few,NA,TRBJ1-5,CASSSEQHSNQPQHF,TGTGCCAGCTCGTCCGAACAGCATAGCAATCAGCCCCAGCATTTT
TRBV5-5,NA,NA,TRBJ1-1,CASSLQGYTEAFF,TGTGCCAGCAGTCTCCAGGGGTACACTGAAGCTTTCTTT
TRBV19,NA,NA,TRBJ2-2,CASKVGANTGELFF,TGTGCAAGTAAGGTAGGGGCGAACACCGGGGAGCTGTTTTTT
TRBV7-9,NA,TRBD2,TRBJ2-3,CASSFGQAGARTDTQYF,TGTGCCAGCAGCTTCGGGCAAGCGGGGGCACGCACAGATACGCAGTATTTT
TRBV13,NA,NA,TRBJ1-6,CASSLSNSPLHF,TGTGCCAGCAGCTTGTCGAATTCACCCCTCCACTTT
TRBV5-4,medium-sized,NA,TRBJ1-6,CASTREKGLSSPLHF,TGTGCCAGCACTCGGGAAAAGGGATTGAGTTCACCCCTCCACTTT
TRBV5-4,NA,NA,TRBJ2-1,CASSRGGDRRDNEQFF,TGTGCCAGCAGCCGAGGGGGGGACCGAAGAGACAATGAGCAGTTCTTC
TRBV7-2,NA,NA,TRBJ2-5,CASSLGPAEETQYF,TGTGCCAGCAGCTTAGGGCCTGCTGAAGAGACCCAGTACTTC
TRBV30,NA,TRBD2,TRBJ2-7,CAWSVGTSGGQAYEQYF,TGTGCCTGGAGTGTTGGGACTAGCGGGGGTCAGGCTTACGAGCAGTACTTC
TRBV19,NA,NA,TRBJ1-2,CASSAGIANYGYTF,TGTGCCAGTAGCGCAGGGATAGCTAACTATGGCTACACCTTC
TRBV7-2,NA,NA,TRBJ2-5,CASTYSPVETQYF,TGTGCCAGCACCTATTCCCCTGTGGAGACCCAGTACTTC
TRBV6-1,NA,NA,TRBJ2-7,CASSYRRGLYEQYF,TGTGCCAGCAGTTATAGGAGGGGGCTCTACGAGCAGTACTTC
TRBV4-3,NA,NA,TRBJ1-2,CASSQVQVRRGYTF,TGCGCCAGCAGCCAAGTTCAGGTTAGGCGTGGCTACACCTTC
TRBV19,NA,TRBD1,TRBJ1-1,CASSTGGGVNTEAFF,TGTGCCAGTAGTACAGGAGGGGGCGTGAACACTGAAGCTTTCTTT
TRBV13,NA,NA,TRBJ2-7,CASSPHRQAPSYEQYF,TGTGCCAGCAGTCCTCATCGACAGGCTCCCTCCTACGAGCAGTACTTC
TRBV27,NA,TRBD1,TRBJ2-7,CASSSPGQGSDEQYF,TGTGCCAGCAGTTCACCGGGACAGGGGTCCGACGAGCAGTACTTC
TRBV27,NA,NA,TRBJ2-3,CASSRGDSTDTQYF,TGTGCCAGCAGCCGAGGGGACTCCACAGATACGCAGTATTTT
TRBV5-6,NA,NA,TRBJ1-4,CASSLREKLFF,TGTGCCAGCAGCTTACGGGAAAAACTGTTTTTT
TRBV5-1,few,NA,TRBJ1-6,CASSLTGLDSPLHF,TGCGCCAGCAGCTTGACCGGGTTGGATTCACCCCTCCACTTT
TRBV27,few,NA,TRBJ2-2,CASSFLATGELFF,TGTGCCAGCAGTTTTTTGGCCACCGGGGAGCTGTTTTTT
TRBV9,NA,NA,TRBJ1-6,CASSARQGAGSPLHF,TGTGCCAGCAGCGCCCGGCAGGGTGCAGGTTCACCCCTCCACTTT
TRBV11-2,few,NA,TRBJ2-7,CASSLWGSSYEQYF,TGTGCCAGCAGCTTATGGGGCAGTTCCTACGAGCAGTACTTC
TRBV5-6,NA,NA,TRBJ1-4,CASEYYPELATNEKLFF,TGTGCCAGCGAATACTATCCGGAGCTTGCAACTAATGAAAAACTGTTTTTT
TRBV6-5,NA,NA,TRBJ2-5,CASSYHDRQESYIPYF,TGTGCCAGCAGTTACCACGACAGACAAGAGTCCTATATCCCCTACTTC
TRBV14,NA,NA,TRBJ2-7,CASSQVRGALSYEQYF,TGTGCCAGCAGCCAAGTCCGTGGGGCCCTCTCCTACGAGCAGTACTTC
TRBV2,few,NA,TRBJ1-2,CASRLRRGNENGYTF,TGTGCCAGCAGGCTCCGGCGGGGCAACGAAAATGGCTACACCTTC
TRBV9,NA,NA,TRBJ1-2,CASSVESGAYGYTF,TGTGCCAGCAGCGTAGAGTCTGGGGCTTATGGCTACACCTTC
TRBV11-2,NA,TRBD1,TRBJ1-4,CASSLNRGGNEKLFF,TGTGCCAGCAGCTTGAACAGGGGCGGTAATGAAAAACTGTTTTTT
TRBV5-1,few,NA,TRBJ2-1,CASSLGWTGYNEQFF,TGCGCCAGCAGCCTGGGATGGACTGGTTACAATGAGCAGTTCTTC
TRBV2,few,NA,TRBJ2-1,CASSDNRVMSYNEQFF,TGTGCCAGCAGTGACAACAGGGTAATGTCCTACAATGAGCAGTTCTTC